These 30 T cell receptor beta chains share one sample of origin, sequenced in a study of T cells after yellow fever vaccination. From the 5' RACE reads, TCRdb called clonotypes with MiXCR, one entry per CDR3 protein. The sample contains some 120,000 distinct CDR3 sequences, 6.5% to 9% of which appear only once. The sample consisted of CD8+ T cells sorted from PBMCs, taken 45 days after the yellow fever booster vaccination. These receptor sequences come from a man younger than 40 who received the YFV17D yellow fever vaccine.

The chain uses TRBV18 and TRBJ2-2; no clear D gene. This CDR3 contains 16 residues. Germline assignment: CDR1 KGHSH and CDR2 LQKENI. V was trimmed by 2 bases and J by 8 bases, leaving 18 bases between them. The CDR3 protein is CASSPISRAARGELFF. In DNA, the CDR3 is TGTGCCAGCTCACCAATAAGCCGGGCCGCACGAGGGGAGCTGTTTTTT.

This clonotype has only a few counts. This chain uses TRBV5-6 with TRBJ2-2; 8 bases are shared with TRBD1. The CDR3 sequence is 15 residues long. Trimming removed 4 bases from V and 0 bases from J; junction bases left unmatched: 2. CDR1 is SGHDT and CDR2 is YYEEEE in the germline V gene. As DNA, the CDR3 is TGTGCCAGCAGCCTCAGGGGGCCGAACACCGGGGAGCTGTTTTTT. As protein: CASSLRGPNTGELFF.

This clonotype was found many times. The chain couples TRBV7-6 to TRBJ1-1, with no clear D. CDR1 is SGHVS, CDR2 FNYEAQ, per germline. The length of the CDR3 is 14 residues. Trimming took off 1 base at V and 1 base at J, with 7 bases between the two ends. The CDR3 bases are TGTGCCAGCAGCTTAGGAGACACGAACACTGAAGCTTTCTTT. Its translation is CASSLGDTNTEAFF.

This clonotype was detected ten times or more. This chain uses TRBV9 with TRBJ2-1; D is ambiguous. CDR1 is SGDLS, CDR2 YYNGEE, per germline. This CDR3 contains 12 residues. V dropped 3 bases and J dropped 8 bases, with 9 bases sitting between them. The CDR3 reads CASSDKADEQFF. DNA of the CDR3: TGTGCCAGCAGCGACAAGGCGGATGAGCAGTTCTTC.

This clonotype has ten or more counts. The chain couples TRBV7-9 to TRBJ2-7, with TRBD2 matching 8 bases. CDR3 size: 14 residues. Trimming at V came to 5 bases and at J to 3 bases, leaving 6 bases not matched to a gene. Germline CDR1 and CDR2: SEHNR and FQNEAQ (reference sequence). In DNA form, the CDR3 reads TGTGCCAGCAGCGGGACCGGGACTAGCTACGAGCAGTACTTC. Translating gives CASSGTGTSYEQYF. Filled out from reference TRBV7-9 and TRBJ2-7, the complete variable domain reads DTGVSQNPRHKITKRGQNVTFRCDPISEHNRLYWYRQTLGQGPEFLTYFQNEAQLEKSRLLSDRFSAERPKGSFSTLEIQRTEQGDSAMYLCASSGTGTSYEQYFGPGTRLTVT.

This clonotype has only a few counts. The V call is TRBV12-3 or TRBV12-4, the J call TRBJ2-7; D unresolved. This CDR3 spans 15 amino acids. The germline V and J ends were trimmed by 0 bases and 6 bases, with 15 bases remaining between them. The CDR3 nucleotides are TGTGCCAGCAGTTTAGCCACAACCTTAGAGCGCGAGCAGTACTTC. This sequence encodes CASSLATTLEREQYF.

This clonotype was detected ten times or more. The chain links TRBV20-1 to TRBJ2-7, with 9 bases identical to TRBD1. V lost 2 bases, J lost 5 bases, and 4 bases stayed unmatched. The CDR3 is made up of 13 amino acids. Per the germline V gene, CDR1 is DFQATT and CDR2 is SNEGSKA (reference sequence). The CDR3 DNA is TGCAGTGCTAGACCGGGACAGGGCCACGAGCAGTACTTC. It is translated as CSARPGQGHEQYF.

This clonotype occurred many times. The gene calls are TRBV4-3 and TRBJ2-3; 10 nucleotides match TRBD2. The CDR3 totals 16 residues. Germline V gene sequence: CDR1 LGHNA, CDR2 YSLEER. J was trimmed by 2 bases and V by 3 bases; bases with no gene match: 5. The CDR3 loop reads CASSQSSGRYTDTQYF. The CDR3 nucleotides read TGCGCCAGCAGCCAGAGTAGCGGGAGGTACACAGATACGCAGTATTTT.

This clonotype was observed many times. The V call is TRBV20-1, the J call TRBJ2-4; weak D call: TRBD2 (5 bases). CDR3 size: 14 residues. Germline CDR1 reads DFQATT; CDR2 reads SNEGSKA (reference sequence). V was clipped by 3 bases and J by 4 bases, with 13 bases between them. The CDR3 nucleotides read TGCAGTGCTAGCCGTTCGGACTCTAAAAACATTCAGTACTTC. Protein sequence: CSASRSDSKNIQYF.

V and J are TRBV4-3 and TRBJ2-5; TRBD2 aligns across 7 bases. J gave up 2 bases and V 1 base, and 4 bases lay outside the gene matches. The germline gives CDR1 LGHNA, CDR2 YSLEER. The CDR3 is 15 residues long. CDR3 loop: CASSQVGGGQETQYF. Here the CDR3 DNA reads TGCGCCAGCAGCCAAGTCGGCGGGGGACAAGAGACCCAGTACTTC.

This clonotype was seen repeatedly, ten times or more. The chain has TRBV20-1 and TRBJ2-3, with TRBD2 identical over 11 bases. The CDR3 is 17 residues long. V trimming: 5 bases; J trimming: 1 base; junction bases outside the gene matches: 11. The V gene's germline CDR1 is DFQATT and CDR2 SNEGSKA (reference sequence). The CDR3 region is CSADGTSGSVGTDTQYF. The CDR3 bases are TGCAGTGCTGACGGGACTAGCGGTTCCGTGGGCACAGATACGCAGTATTTT.

This clonotype was counted a few times. The chain couples TRBV11-2 to TRBJ2-1; 11 bases agree with TRBD2. The CDR3 has 19 amino acids. After removal of 3 bases from V and 3 bases from J, the junction contained 13 bases not matched to a gene. CDR1 is SGHAT, CDR2 FQNNGV, per germline. The CDR3, as DNA: TGTGCCAGCAGCTTGTGGGGACCGGGACTAGCGGTTGACTACAATGAGCAGTTCTTC. This encodes CASSLWGPGLAVDYNEQFF.

The rearrangement uses TRBV20-1 and TRBJ2-7; D uncertain. Germline CDR1 DFQATT, CDR2 SNEGSKA (reference sequence). The CDR3 runs 16 residues. Trimming shortened V by 0 bases and J by 3 bases, and 18 bases separated the two germline ends. The CDR3 DNA reads as TGCAGTGCTAGAGAAGGTATTAACGGGTTCATCTACGAGCAGTACTTC. As protein: CSAREGINGFIYEQYF.

In this sample, this clonotype turned up many times. The rearrangement uses TRBV2 and TRBJ1-1; TRBD1 agrees at 8 bases. CDR3 length: 12 residues. Per germline, CDR1 SNHLY and CDR2 FYNNEI. Losses at the gene ends were 10 bases for V and 5 bases for J; bases not matched to a gene: 6. The DNA of the CDR3 is TGTGCCATGGACAGGGTGTATACTGAAGCTTTCTTT. Translation gives CAMDRVYTEAFF.

This clonotype has more than one count but fewer than ten. The V gene is TRBV4-3, the J gene TRBJ2-1; D possibly corresponds to TRBD2 (5 bases). There are 13 residues in the CDR3. Deletions cut 4 bases from V and 6 bases from J, with 10 bases between. Per the germline V gene, CDR1 is LGHNA and CDR2 is YSLEER. The CDR3 loop is CASSPSGSNEQFF. In DNA form, the CDR3 reads TGCGCCAGCAGCCCGTCGGGGTCCAATGAGCAGTTCTTC.

This clonotype was picked up many times. The chain employs TRBV20-1 and TRBJ2-5, with D maybe TRBD2 (6 bases). The CDR3 contains 15 residues. Germline V CDR1 and CDR2: DFQATT, SNEGSKA (reference sequence). Trimming left V 5 bases short and J 1 base short, with 17 bases between. CDR3 nucleotide sequence: TGCAGTGCTCCAGGATTTGTAGCGGCCCAAGAGACCCAGTACTTC. This codes for CSAPGFVAAQETQYF.

The gene calls are TRBV7-9 and TRBJ2-2; a possible D gene is TRBD2 (5 bases). The CDR3 is 15 amino acids. Germline V gives CDR1 SEHNR, CDR2 FQNEAQ (reference sequence). Trimming shortened V by 5 bases and J by 3 bases, and 13 bases separated the two germline ends. The CDR3 sequence is CASSPGNRDTGELFF. CDR3 DNA: TGTGCCAGCAGCCCCGGGAATAGGGACACCGGGGAGCTGTTTTTT.

This clonotype was counted only a few times. The rearrangement joins TRBV5-1 to TRBJ2-7; maybe TRBD1 (6 bases). From germline, CDR1 is SGHRS and CDR2 YFSETQ. Trimming left V 4 bases short and J 2 bases short, with 13 bases between. The CDR3 covers 14 residues. CDR3 sequence reads: CASSDTGNPYEQYF. The CDR3 DNA reads as TGCGCCAGCAGCGACACAGGGAACCCCTACGAGCAGTACTTC.

As concerns this clonotype: It may be a read error: a sequence one base away is much more abundant. The V gene is TRBV10-3, the J gene TRBJ2-7; possible D gene TRBD2, 5 bases. Germline CDR1 reads ENHRY; CDR2 reads SYGVKD. V lost 0 bases and J 2 bases, leaving 17 bases between the germline ends. There are 17 residues in the CDR3. The CDR3 loop is CAISESPLKRYTYEQYF. The CDR3 region has the DNA TGTGCCATCAGTGAGTCCCCCCTAAAGCGGTACACCTACGAGCAGTACTTC.

This clonotype showed up many times. The chain has TRBV2 and TRBJ2-1; 8 bases fit TRBD2. The J segment lost 2 bases and the V segment lost 4 bases, leaving 7 bases of the junction unmatched. Germline values: CDR1 SNHLY, CDR2 FYNNEI. The CDR3 runs 16 residues. The chain's CDR3 is CASSGGGTSAYNEQFF. The CDR3 DNA reads TGTGCCAGCAGTGGAGGGGGGACTAGTGCCTACAATGAGCAGTTCTTC.

J is TRBJ2-3 and V is TRBV12-2; TRBD1 was called by the table and not checked on the DNA. TRBV12-2 represents a pseudogene. This CDR3 spans 16 amino acids. The CDR3 bases are TGTGCAAGTCGCTTACCTTCTAGCGACCCAAAGGGGACGCAGTATTTT. Residues: CASRLPSSDPKGTQYF.

This clonotype was counted ten times or more. The V gene is TRBV6-2 or TRBV6-3, the J gene TRBJ1-1; D unclear. This CDR3 contains 12 residues. The germline V and J ends were trimmed by 7 bases and 8 bases, with 14 bases remaining between them. Germline V gene data show CDR1 as MNHEY and CDR2 as SVGEGT. The DNA for the CDR3 is TGTGCCAGCACCAAGACCTCATCCGAAGCTTTCTTT. The encoded protein is CASTKTSSEAFF.

This clonotype was seen at least ten times. The chain employs TRBV10-3 and TRBJ2-7; 12 nucleotides agree with TRBD2. The CDR3 extends over 15 amino acids. Germline CDR1 reads ENHRY; CDR2 reads SYGVKD. V was pared by 2 bases and J by 7 bases, with 6 bases of the junction left unmatched. CDR3 sequence reads: CAISEPTSGSKEQYF. The CDR3 DNA follows: TGTGCCATCAGTGAGCCGACTAGCGGGAGTAAGGAGCAGTACTTC.

This clonotype was recorded many times. The chain combines TRBV12-3 or TRBV12-4 with TRBJ2-1, with 7 bases that match TRBD2. The CDR3 runs to 13 residues. Trimming cost V 6 bases and J 5 bases; bases outside gene matches: 4. For the CDR3, the DNA is TGTGCCAGCAGATTTAGCGGGCACAATGAGCAGTTCTTC. Translation: CASRFSGHNEQFF.

This clonotype was counted between two and nine times. The rearrangement joins TRBV4-3 to TRBJ1-1; a weak D match, TRBD1 (5 bases). The CDR3 has 16 amino acids. Deletions cut 1 base from V and 1 base from J, with 13 bases between. In germline, CDR1 is LGHNA, CDR2 YSLEER. CDR3 sequence reads: CASSQVWRQQNTEAFF. For the CDR3, the DNA is TGCGCCAGCAGCCAAGTGTGGAGACAGCAGAACACTGAAGCTTTCTTT.

This clonotype has only a few counts. The chain is built from TRBV7-9 and TRBJ2-7, with D possibly being TRBD2 (5 bases). Germline loops: CDR1 SEHNR, CDR2 FQNEAQ (reference sequence). CDR3 length: 15 amino acids. Trimming pared 2 bases from V and 1 base from J, leaving 12 bases between. CDR3 coding DNA: TGTGCCAGCAGCTTAACGGTAGGGAGTTCCTACGAGCAGTACTTC. Its translation: CASSLTVGSSYEQYF.

Ten or more counts support this clonotype. V and J are TRBV4-3 and TRBJ1-1, with TRBD1 identical over 7 bases. The CDR3 totals 12 residues. Germline assignment: CDR1 LGHNA and CDR2 YSLEER. The V gene end was trimmed by 3 bases and the J gene end by 7 bases; junction bases not matched to a gene: 2. CDR3 DNA sequence: TGCGCCAGCAGCCAGGGGACAGATGAAGCTTTCTTT. This encodes CASSQGTDEAFF.

This clonotype was seen ten or more times. The J gene is TRBJ2-2, the V gene TRBV12-3 or TRBV12-4, with 9 nucleotides matching TRBD1. The CDR3 is 15 amino acids. V shed 5 bases and J 5 bases; nucleotides not matched to a gene: 6. The CDR3 DNA reads TGTGCCAGCAGTGTCCGGGACAGGGATACCGGGGAGCTGTTTTTT. Translated: CASSVRDRDTGELFF.

Ten or more counts support this clonotype. This rearrangement joins TRBV7-6 to TRBJ1-3; D is ambiguous. There are 13 residues in the CDR3. Germline V gene lookup returns CDR1 SGHVS and CDR2 FNYEAQ. The V end was cut by 4 bases, the J end by 2 bases, with 6 bases between. The CDR3 region has the DNA TGTGCCAGCAGCTACTCCCCTGGAAACACCATATATTTT. Translation: CASSYSPGNTIYF.

This clonotype has a handful of counts. The chain links TRBV3-1 to TRBJ2-2; D gene ambiguous. The CDR3 covers 14 residues. The germline V gene has CDR1 LGHDT and CDR2 YNNKEL (reference sequence). The ends were cut back, 3 bases at V and 6 bases at J, with 11 bases in the middle. CDR3 DNA sequence: TGTGCCAGCAGCCATGTCCAGTGGGCCGGGGAGCTGTTTTTT. This gives the protein CASSHVQWAGELFF.